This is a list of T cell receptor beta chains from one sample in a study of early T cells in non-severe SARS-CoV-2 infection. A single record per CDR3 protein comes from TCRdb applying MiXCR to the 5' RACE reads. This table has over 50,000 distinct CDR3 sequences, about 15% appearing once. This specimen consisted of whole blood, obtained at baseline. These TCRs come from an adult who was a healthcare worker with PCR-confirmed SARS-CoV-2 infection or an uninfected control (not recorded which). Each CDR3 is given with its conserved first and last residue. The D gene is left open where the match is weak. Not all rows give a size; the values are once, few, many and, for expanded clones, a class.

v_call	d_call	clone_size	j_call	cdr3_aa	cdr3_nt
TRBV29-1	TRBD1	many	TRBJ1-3	CSGKQGASGNTIYF	TGCAGCGGGAAACAGGGGGCCTCTGGAAACACCATATATTTT
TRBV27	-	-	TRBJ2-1	CASSITLVSNEQFF	TGTGCCAGCAGTATAACTCTAGTAAGCAATGAGCAGTTCTTC
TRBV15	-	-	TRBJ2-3	CATSSRDRKDTQYF	TGTGCCACCAGCAGCCGGGACCGCAAGGATACGCAGTATTTT
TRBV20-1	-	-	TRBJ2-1	CSARDRTRGRNNEQFF	TGCAGTGCTAGAGATCGGACCCGGGGGAGGAACAATGAGCAGTTCTTC
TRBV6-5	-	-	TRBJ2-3	CASKGSGHTDTQYF	TGTGCCAGCAAAGGTAGCGGACACACAGATACGCAGTATTTT
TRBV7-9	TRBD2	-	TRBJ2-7	CASAGGGTYEQYF	TGTGCCAGCGCCGGCGGGGGGACCTACGAGCAGTACTTC
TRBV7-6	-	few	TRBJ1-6	CASSRDFGPLHF	TGTGCCAGCAGCCGGGACTTTGGACCCCTCCACTTT
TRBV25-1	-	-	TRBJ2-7	CASSDGLFYEQYF	TGTGCCAGCAGTGATGGCCTGTTCTACGAGCAGTACTTC
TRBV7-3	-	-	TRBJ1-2	CASSLTGDTAGKYGYTF	TGTGCCAGCAGCTTAACGGGGGATACGGCAGGGAAGTATGGCTACACCTTC
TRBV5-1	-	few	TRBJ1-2	CASSYDGGYGYTF	TGCGCCAGCAGTTACGATGGGGGCTATGGCTACACCTTC
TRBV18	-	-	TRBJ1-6	CASRSQGTNSPLHF	TGTGCCAGCCGAAGTCAGGGCACTAATTCACCCCTCCACTTT
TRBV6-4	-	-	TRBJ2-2	CASSVNRANTGELFF	TGTGCCAGCAGTGTAAACAGAGCGAACACCGGGGAGCTGTTTTTT
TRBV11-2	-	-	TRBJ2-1	CASSSRIDSSYNEQFF	TGTGCCAGCAGCTCCAGGATTGATAGCTCCTACAATGAGCAGTTCTTC
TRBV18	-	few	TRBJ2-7	CASSPVLYEQYF	TGTGCCAGCTCACCGGTACTCTACGAGCAGTACTTC
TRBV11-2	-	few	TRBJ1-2	CASSSGQLINYGYTF	TGTGCCAGCAGCTCAGGACAACTCATTAACTATGGCTACACCTTC
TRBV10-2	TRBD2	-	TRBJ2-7	CASSALSGSPYEQYF	TGCGCCAGCAGTGCTCTTAGCGGGAGCCCCTACGAGCAGTACTTC
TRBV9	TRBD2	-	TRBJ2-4	CASSEGAGSSKNIQYF	TGTGCCAGCAGCGAGGGAGCGGGATCGTCCAAAAACATTCAGTACTTC
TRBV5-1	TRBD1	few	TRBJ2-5	CASSSRGHETQYF	TGCGCCAGCAGCTCCAGGGGGCACGAGACCCAGTACTTC
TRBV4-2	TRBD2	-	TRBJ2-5	CASSQGSTGGKETQYF	TGTGCCAGCAGCCAAGGGTCTACGGGAGGAAAGGAGACCCAGTACTTC
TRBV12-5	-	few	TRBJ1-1	CASGLEAYTEAFF	TGTGCTAGTGGTTTGGAGGCTTACACTGAAGCTTTCTTT
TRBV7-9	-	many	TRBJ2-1	CASSDYQGGPHEQFF	TGTGCCAGCAGCGACTACCAGGGGGGGCCCCATGAGCAGTTCTTC
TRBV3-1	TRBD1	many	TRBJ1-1	CASSLGRGQGRTEAFF	TGTGCCAGCAGCCTAGGCCGAGGACAGGGTCGAACTGAAGCTTTCTTT
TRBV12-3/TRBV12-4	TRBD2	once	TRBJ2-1	CASSSGAGGSYNEQFF	TGTGCCAGCAGTTCCGGGGCGGGGGGCTCCTACAATGAGCAGTTCTTC
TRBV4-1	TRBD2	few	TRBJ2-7	CASSLLQREGYEQYF	TGCGCCAGCAGCCTTCTCCAGCGGGAGGGATACGAGCAGTACTTC
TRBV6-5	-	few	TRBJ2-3	CASSDGSVVGTQYF	TGTGCCAGCAGCGACGGGAGCGTAGTAGGTACGCAGTATTTT
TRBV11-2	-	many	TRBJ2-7	CASSLVGAANREQYF	TGTGCCAGCAGCTTAGTCGGGGCAGCCAATAGGGAGCAGTACTTC
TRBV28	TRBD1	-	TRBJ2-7	CASSLPQGAGTYEQYF	TGTGCCAGCAGTTTGCCCCAGGGGGCCGGTACATACGAGCAGTACTTC
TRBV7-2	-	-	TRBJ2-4	CASSPAGATSGNIQYF	TGTGCCAGCAGCCCCGCGGGGGCCACATCTGGAAACATTCAGTACTTC
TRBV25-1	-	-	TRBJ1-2	CASSRPGGRGDGYTF	TGTGCCAGCAGTCGCCCGGGGGGCAGGGGAGATGGCTACACCTTC
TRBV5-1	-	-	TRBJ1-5	CASSLGGTPDQPQHF	TGCGCCAGCAGCTTGGGGGGGACACCAGATCAGCCCCAGCATTTT
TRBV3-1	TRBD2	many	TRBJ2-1	CASSPGGRQNEQFF	TGTGCCAGCAGCCCGGGGGGGAGACAGAATGAGCAGTTCTTC
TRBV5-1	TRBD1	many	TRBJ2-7	CASSSSRDSSYEQYF	TGCGCCAGCAGCTCCTCCCGGGACAGCTCCTACGAGCAGTACTTC
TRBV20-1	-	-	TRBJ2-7	CSATRVYEQYF	TGCAGTGCTACCCGGGTATACGAGCAGTACTTC
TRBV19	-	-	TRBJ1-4	CASSIDQEYEKLFF	TGTGCCAGTAGTATTGACCAGGAGTATGAAAAACTGTTTTTT
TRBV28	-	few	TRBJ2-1	CASTLLGYNEQFF	TGTGCCAGCACCCTCCTGGGATACAATGAGCAGTTCTTC
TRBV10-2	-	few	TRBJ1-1	CASSKMENTEAFF	TGCGCCAGCAGCAAAATGGAGAACACTGAAGCTTTCTTT